Listed below are T cell receptor beta chains from one sample, sequenced in a study of persistence of HIV-infected CD4 T cells. Only in-frame clones appear in the TCRdb table, and some are missing; sequencing was by immunoSEQ multiplex PCR. In the table there are about 40,000 clones, roughly 80% of which are singletons. No cognate antigen is known for these TCRs. The sample consisted of CD4+ T cells sorted from PBMCs after approximately 18-hour stimulation, taken from a patient who received antiretroviral therapy. The receptors here all came from an adult man with HIV who was CMV-seropositive. The CDR3 runs from the conserved cysteine through the conserved F or W. A D gene is named only where the DNA matches it firmly. Only some rows state a clone size, as once, few, many or a class for expanded clones.

J gene,D gene,V gene,clone size,CDR3 DNA,CDR3 protein
TRBJ2-2,NA,TRBV28,NA,TGTGCCAGCAGTGACCAGGGGAGGCAACCGCGGGGGGAGCTGTTTTTT,CASSDQGRQPRGELFF
TRBJ2-7,NA,TRBV5-1,once,TGCGCCAGCAGCTTGGCCGGCAGGGATGAGAAGTACTTC,CASSLAGRDEKYF
TRBJ2-4,NA,TRBV7-3,NA,TGTGCGGCTTTAGGGACACCCAAAAACATTCAGTACTTC,CAALGTPKNIQYF
TRBJ2-7,NA,TRBV5-4,once,TGTGCCAGCAGCTTGCAAACAGAGTCCTACGAGCAGTACTTC,CASSLQTESYEQYF
TRBJ1-1,NA,TRBV5-1,NA,TGCGCCAGCAGCCCGTCAGACAACACTGAAGCTTTCTTT,CASSPSDNTEAFF
TRBJ1-1,TRBD1,TRBV5-6,NA,TGTGCCAGCAGCTTTGGACAGGGAAGAGCTGAAGCTTTCTTT,CASSFGQGRAEAFF
TRBJ2-2,NA,TRBV12-5,NA,TGTGCTAGTGGTTTGGAAGGGGCCGCCGGGGAGCTGTTTTTT,CASGLEGAAGELFF
TRBJ2-4,TRBD1,TRBV19,NA,TGTGCCAGTAGTATAGTAGCCAGGGGGCTGTCGGACATTCAGTACTTC,CASSIVARGLSDIQYF
TRBJ2-3,NA,TRBV3-1/TRBV3-2,NA,TGTGCCAGCAGCCGACGCGGGCCTCGCGCAGATACGCAGTATTTT,CASSRRGPRADTQYF
TRBJ1-1,NA,TRBV6-5,NA,TGTGCCACCTCCCCGATATTGAACACTGAAGCTTTCTTT,CATSPILNTEAFF
TRBJ2-1,TRBD2,TRBV19,NA,TGTGCCAGTAGTGGGGGACTAGCGCTCTGGAATGAGCAGTTCTTC,CASSGGLALWNEQFF
TRBJ2-1,TRBD1,TRBV6-1,NA,TGTGCCAGCAGTGGCCTGCCGGGACAGGGAAGTAAACACAATGAGCAGTTCTTC,CASSGLPGQGSKHNEQFF
TRBJ1-5,TRBD1,TRBV27,NA,TGTGCCAGCAGTTCCAGGGACAGGGGGCGGAATCAGCCCCAGCATTTT,CASSSRDRGRNQPQHF
TRBJ1-5,NA,TRBV2,NA,TGTGCCAGCACTTCAGGGTACGAACGCAATCAGCCCCAGCATTTT,CASTSGYERNQPQHF
TRBJ1-5,NA,TRBV20-1,NA,TGCAGTGCTAGTTTGAGGGGGAGCTATCAGCCCCAGCATTTT,CSASLRGSYQPQHF
TRBJ2-4,NA,TRBV5-5,once,TGTGCCAGCAGCTTATCGCCGAGGGAACAGTACTTC,CASSLSPREQYF
TRBJ1-3,NA,TRBV5-1,NA,TGCGCCAGCAGCGCCTCGGGACTCTCGAGCTCTGGAAACACCATATATTTT,CASSASGLSSSGNTIYF
TRBJ2-1,TRBD2,TRBV27,NA,TGTGCCAGCAGTCCTCCGGGACTAGCGGGGGGCAACAATGAGCAGTTCTTC,CASSPPGLAGGNNEQFF
TRBJ1-2,TRBD1,TRBV7-9,NA,TGTGCCAGCAGCTTTGCCGTGAACAGGGGGCTAAACTATGGCTACACCTTC,CASSFAVNRGLNYGYTF
TRBJ1-1,NA,TRBV6-5,NA,TGTGCCAGCAGACGGGACGGGAACACTGAAGCTTTCTTT,CASRRDGNTEAFF
TRBJ1-2,TRBD1,TRBV19,once,TGTGCCAGTTGGGACAGGGGGCTTGGCTACACCTTC,CASWDRGLGYTF
TRBJ1-6,NA,TRBV19,NA,TGTGCCAGTAAAAGGCAGTCAGGATCACCCCTCCACTTT,CASKRQSGSPLHF
TRBJ1-1,NA,TRBV6-5,few,TGTGCCAGCAGTTACGACAGGTCTATGAACACTGAAGCTTTCTTT,CASSYDRSMNTEAFF
TRBJ1-1,NA,TRBV6-1,NA,TGTGCCAGCAGTGACCCAGTCATGAACACTGAAGCTTTCTTT,CASSDPVMNTEAFF
TRBJ2-1,TRBD2,TRBV9,NA,TGTGCCAGCAGCGTAGGACTAGCGGGGGAGGGGCAGTTCTTC,CASSVGLAGEGQFF
TRBJ2-2,NA,TRBV6-5,few,TGTGCCAGCAGTTACGGGGCAGGGAGGTCCGGGGAGCTGTTTTTT,CASSYGAGRSGELFF
TRBJ1-6,NA,TRBV6-5,NA,TGTGCCAGCAGTCTGATGGACGGTAATTCACCCCTCCACTTT,CASSLMDGNSPLHF
TRBJ1-3,TRBD1,TRBV5-4,NA,TGTGCCAGCAGCTTCGAAGGCAGGGGGGGAAACACCATATATTTT,CASSFEGRGGNTIYF
TRBJ1-6,NA,TRBV6-5,NA,TGTGCCAGCAGTTACAGGGGGGGCGGAACTTCACCCCTCCACTTT,CASSYRGGGTSPLHF
TRBJ1-1,NA,TRBV7-8,NA,TGTGCCAGCAGCTTTAGGGGTGGGCAACAGGTGAACACTGAAGCTTTCTTT,CASSFRGGQQVNTEAFF
TRBJ1-1,TRBD1,TRBV2,NA,TGTGCCAGCCAAGGGGGCGGCACTGAAGCTTTCTTT,CASQGGGTEAFF
TRBJ1-1,NA,TRBV7-9,NA,TGTGCCAGCAGCTCGGTGTACCGGGACTCCCTGTCGGCTTTCTTT,CASSSVYRDSLSAFF
TRBJ1-1,NA,TRBV20-1,NA,TGCAGTGCTCTTCTGACCACTGAAGCTTTCTTT,CSALLTTEAFF
TRBJ1-4,TRBD1,TRBV14,NA,TGTGCCAGCAGCCAAGGAGCAGGGGGTATTGAAAAACTGTTTTTT,CASSQGAGGIEKLFF
TRBJ1-1,NA,TRBV28,NA,TGTGCCAGCAGTTCCAACCCAAAAGGGGCTGAAGCTTTCTTT,CASSSNPKGAEAFF
TRBJ2-7,TRBD1,TRBV5-5,NA,TGTGCCAGCAGCCTGGACAGGGGGAACTACGAGCAGTACTTC,CASSLDRGNYEQYF
TRBJ1-5,NA,TRBV6-6,NA,TGTGCCAGCAGTTATGCGGCTGGCAATCAGCCCCAGCATTTT,CASSYAAGNQPQHF
TRBJ2-2,TRBD1,TRBV18,once,TGTGCCAGCTCACCACTTGGGACAGGGAACACCGGGGAGCTGTTTTTT,CASSPLGTGNTGELFF
TRBJ2-1,NA,TRBV3-1/TRBV3-2,NA,TGTGCCAGCAGCCAGCAGGGGGGGGGTTACAATGAGCAGTTCTTC,CASSQQGGGYNEQFF
TRBJ1-5,NA,TRBV2,NA,TGTGCCAGCAGTGAAGGGGGCGGGATCGTCGGCAATCAGCCTCAGCATTTT,CASSEGGGIVGNQPQHF
TRBJ1-2,NA,TRBV24-1,NA,TGTGCCACCAGTGATCAGGACCTTAACTATGGCTACACCTTC,CATSDQDLNYGYTF
TRBJ1-2,TRBD1,TRBV2,NA,TGTGCCAGCACTTCGACAGGGGGCAGCTTAGGTGGCTACACCTTC,CASTSTGGSLGGYTF
TRBJ2-7,TRBD1,TRBV10-2,NA,TGCGCCAGCAGTACAGGGGGTTCCTACGAGCAGTACTTC,CASSTGGSYEQYF
TRBJ2-7,NA,TRBV10-3,NA,TGTGCCATCAGTGAGGGGCGGGAAGGCCCCTACGAGCAGTACTTC,CAISEGREGPYEQYF
TRBJ2-2,TRBD1,TRBV24-1,NA,TGTGCCACCAGTGATCCAGGACAGGGGACCGGGGAGCTGTTTTTT,CATSDPGQGTGELFF
TRBJ2-2,TRBD1,TRBV10-3,NA,TGTGCCATCAGTGACAGGGGGCGAAGGACCGGGGAGCTGTTTTTT,CAISDRGRRTGELFF
TRBJ2-7,NA,TRBV28,NA,TGTGCCAGCAATCGGGGGAAGAACGAGCAGTACTTC,CASNRGKNEQYF
TRBJ1-5,NA,TRBV28,NA,TGTGCCAGCAAAACAATACAGAGCAATCAGCCCCAGCATTTT,CASKTIQSNQPQHF
TRBJ2-3,NA,TRBV28,NA,TGTGCCAGCAGTTCCCGGCGTCGGGGGCGAGATACGCAGTATTTT,CASSSRRRGRDTQYF
TRBJ1-1,NA,TRBV15,few,TGTGCCACCAGCCGGGACCCCAGGAACACTGAAGCTTTCTTT,CATSRDPRNTEAFF
TRBJ1-6,NA,TRBV18,NA,TGTGCCAGCTCACCACGGGAGCCTAATTCACCCCTCCACTTT,CASSPREPNSPLHF
TRBJ1-1,NA,TRBV6-1,NA,TGTGCCAGCAGTGAAAATCGCCCCACGGCTGAAGCTTTCTTT,CASSENRPTAEAFF
TRBJ1-3,NA,TRBV12-3/TRBV12-4,medium-sized,TGTGCCAGCAGTTTAGGCTCTGGAAACACCATATATTTT,CASSLGSGNTIYF
TRBJ1-2,TRBD1,TRBV29-1,NA,TGCAGCGTTGATACTACAGGGGGCTATGGCTACACCTTC,CSVDTTGGYGYTF
TRBJ1-5,NA,TRBV6-2/TRBV6-3,NA,TGTGCCAGCAGTGATCCAACAGGGCCTAATCAGCCCCAGCATTTT,CASSDPTGPNQPQHF
TRBJ1-5,TRBD1,TRBV28,NA,TGTGCCAGCAGTATGGGGACAGGGAGTAGCAATCAGCCCCAGCATTTT,CASSMGTGSSNQPQHF